This TCR beta chain was profiled in a study of blood T cell repertoires in COVID-19. As handled by the study authors: Estimation of nucleated cell counts relied on the amplification of reference gene primers. Profiled with immunoSEQ multiplex PCR; TCRdb holds only in-frame clones, not every one. V and J calls and clone size are as listed in that table; D and trimming were resolved from the DNA. Among approximately 140,000 clones, 87% were seen once, and the ten largest hold about 6%. The sequenced sample was peripheral blood. This receptor was taken from an older man with acute or convalescent COVID-19.

The CDR3 region is CASSSQGVSSPLHF. The CDR3 DNA reads as TGTGCCAGCAGCTCACAGGGGGTTTCTTCACCCCTCCACTTT. The V call is TRBV5-4, the J call TRBJ1-6, with 8 bases that match TRBD1. Germline assignment: CDR1 SGHNT and CDR2 YYREEE (reference sequence). The V and J ends lost 3 bases and 9 bases, in that order; junction bases with no gene match: 5. The CDR3 contains 14 residues. Combining the CDR3 with reference TRBV5-4 and TRBJ1-6 gives the whole variable domain ETGVTQSPTHLIKTRGQQVTLRCSSQSGHNTVSWYQQALGQGPQFIFQYYREEENGRGNFPPRFSGLQFPNYSSELNVNALELDDSALYLCASSSQGVSSPLHFGNGTRLTVT.